These 29 T cell receptor beta chains were sequenced from one sample in a study of blood T cell repertoires in COVID-19. TCRdb's table, derived via immunoSEQ multiplex PCR, lists solely in-frame clones and lacks some. The sample yields about 340,000 clones, around four fifths seen once. Sequencing was done on a sample of peripheral blood. These receptors all stem from a man between 25 and 39 years old with active or convalescent COVID-19.

This clone is a singleton in its sample. The CDR3: CASSPGIYGANVLTF. CDR3 nucleotides: TGTGCCAGCAGTCCCGGGATTTATGGGGCCAACGTCCTGACTTTC. This sequence joins TRBV6-2 or TRBV6-3 and TRBJ2-6, with a possible D match to TRBD2 (5 bases). With 5 bases removed from V and 3 bases from J, the gap between germline ends came to 11 bases. Germline V gene lookup returns CDR1 MNHEY and CDR2 SVGEGT. CDR3 size: 15 residues.

The rearrangement uses TRBV7-9 and TRBJ2-2; D remains ambiguous. Trimming pared 1 base from V and 5 bases from J, leaving 5 bases between. This CDR3 is built from 13 residues. The germline V gene has CDR1 SEHNR and CDR2 FQNEAQ (reference sequence). The CDR3 region is CASSLVLTGELFF. The CDR3 DNA reads TGTGCCAGCAGCTTAGTTCTTACCGGGGAGCTGTTTTTT.

The chain employs TRBV18 and TRBJ1-2; TRBD1 matches 10 bases. V was clipped by 6 bases and J by 6 bases; unmatched bases: 10. CDR1 and CDR2 (germline): KGHSH, LQKENI. This CDR3 comprises 15 residues. Here the CDR3 DNA reads TGTGCCAGCTCCCCTCCGGGACAGGGGAGCGATGGCTACACCTTC. Protein sequence: CASSPPGQGSDGYTF.

This chain joins TRBV7-6 and TRBJ2-7, with TRBD1 matching 11 bases. Germline V gene sequence: CDR1 SGHVS, CDR2 FNYEAQ. V gave up 3 bases and J gave up 2 bases; unmatched junction bases: 3. The CDR3 is 15 residues long. CDR3 amino acids: CASSLGDRGTYEQYF. CDR3 coding DNA: TGTGCCAGCAGCTTGGGGGACAGGGGGACCTACGAGCAGTACTTC.

The chain couples TRBV5-1 to TRBJ2-6, with TRBD1 identical over 8 bases. This CDR3 contains 18 residues. Germline V gene lookup returns CDR1 SGHRS and CDR2 YFSETQ. The ends lost 0 bases at V and 1 base at J; junction bases unmatched: 6. The CDR3 here is CASSLGTGGRSGANVLTF. The DNA of the CDR3 is TGCGCCAGCAGCTTGGGAACAGGGGGTAGGTCTGGGGCCAACGTCCTGACTTTC.

This clone was recorded only once. The chain uses TRBV5-1 and TRBJ2-2; 8 nucleotides align to TRBD1. V shed 4 bases and J 1 base; nucleotides not matched to a gene: 3. This CDR3 comprises 15 residues. Germline CDR1 is SGHRS and CDR2 is YFSETQ. CDR3 in DNA: TGCGCCAGCAGCAGGGACAGGCGGAACACCGGGGAGCTGTTTTTT. Translating gives CASSRDRRNTGELFF.

On this clone itself: One junction end disagrees with the germline gene, perhaps due to a read error. The chain is built from TRBV2 and TRBJ2-7, with D possibly matching TRBD2 (5 bases). Germline-derived CDR1 and CDR2 are SNHLY and FYNNEI. The length of the CDR3 is 11 residues. As DNA, the CDR3 is TGTGCCAGCAGGGAATGGACTTTTTTCGGCTTC. Amino acid sequence: CASREWTFFGF.

In its sample, this clone was seen once. The chain joins TRBV6-5 to TRBJ2-1; 8 bases match TRBD2. CDR1 and CDR2 (germline): MNHEY, SVGAGI. The J segment lost 8 bases and the V segment lost 6 bases, leaving 6 bases of the junction unmatched. The CDR3 consists of 13 residues. The CDR3 DNA is TGTGCCAGCAGCGGTAGCGGGACCCATGAGCAGTTCTTC. Amino acid sequence: CASSGSGTHEQFF.

This chain connects TRBV30 to TRBJ2-3, with a possible D match to TRBD2 (5 bases). The ends were cut back, 3 bases at V and 8 bases at J, with 12 bases in the middle. Germline-derived CDR1 and CDR2 are GTSNPN and SVGIG (reference sequence). This CDR3 contains 12 residues. For the CDR3, the DNA is TGTGCCTGGAGGGGAGTTCCTGTTACGCAGTATTTT. It codes for CAWRGVPVTQYF. Variable domain in full (rest from reference TRBV30 and TRBJ2-3): SQTIHQWPATLVQPVGSPLSLECTVEGTSNPNLYWYRQAAGRGLQLLFYSVGIGQISSEVPQNLSASRPQDRQFILSSKKLLLSDSGFYLCAWRGVPVTQYFGPGTRLTVL.

The chain uses TRBV10-3 and TRBJ1-5; D possibly corresponds to TRBD1 (5 bases). The CDR3 spans 14 residues. V was pared by 4 bases and J by 8 bases, with 15 bases between. The germline gives CDR1 ENHRY, CDR2 SYGVKD. In DNA form, the CDR3 reads TGTGCCATCAGTGCCCGGCAGGGTGTGGAGCCCCAGCATTTT. It encodes CAISARQGVEPQHF.

This clone is a singleton in its sample. The rearrangement uses TRBV11-3 and TRBJ2-3, with D perhaps matching TRBD2 (5 bases). The V gene lost 4 bases and the J gene lost 2 bases, with 7 bases spanning the gap. The CDR3 extends over 13 amino acids. The germline CDR1 and CDR2 sequences are SGHNT and YENEEA. The CDR3 sequence: CASSSGITDTQYF. The CDR3 nucleotides are TGTGCCAGCAGCTCGGGAATCACAGATACGCAGTATTTT.

The chain links TRBV27 to TRBJ1-5; TRBD1 matches 9 bases. The germline gives CDR1 MNHEY, CDR2 SMNVEV (reference sequence). V shed 4 bases and J 8 bases; nucleotides not matched to a gene: 12. The CDR3 totals 16 residues. The chain's CDR3 is CASSSLKGQGGEPQHF. CDR3 bases: TGTGCCAGCAGTTCACTAAAGGGACAGGGAGGTGAGCCCCAGCATTTT.

This clone appeared a few times. The genes are TRBV24-1 and TRBJ1-2; possibly TRBD1 for D (6 bases). V was clipped by 0 bases and J by 2 bases, with 15 bases between them. The germline V gene has CDR1 KGHDR and CDR2 SFDVKD. The length of the CDR3 is 17 residues. CDR3: CATSDLPTVRGNYGYTF. Here the CDR3 DNA reads TGTGCCACCAGTGATTTGCCTACAGTCAGGGGAAACTATGGCTACACCTTC.

This clone showed up just once. The chain carries TRBV5-6 and TRBJ1-2; TRBD1 matches 9 bases. The CDR3 length is 14 residues. Per germline, CDR1 SGHDT and CDR2 YYEEEE. V was pared by 5 bases and J by 1 base, with 3 bases of the junction left unmatched. CDR3 protein: CASRRTGDNYGYTF. DNA of the CDR3: TGTGCCAGCAGGCGGACAGGGGATAACTATGGCTACACCTTC.

A single count supports this clone. The CDR3 DNA reads TGTGCCAGTACCCCGCTGGACAGGGGACGTGGCTACACCTTC. It codes for CASTPLDRGRGYTF. The gene calls are TRBV19 and TRBJ1-2, with 9 bases fitting TRBD1. Germline V lookup: CDR1 LNHDA, CDR2 SQIVND (reference sequence). The CDR3 sequence is 14 residues long. The J segment lost 7 bases and the V segment lost 7 bases, leaving 10 bases of the junction unmatched.

V usage is TRBV28 and J usage is TRBJ2-7, with 9 nucleotides matching TRBD1. The CDR3 contains 17 residues. Germline V lookup: CDR1 MDHEN, CDR2 SYDVKM. The V and J ends lost 5 bases and 0 bases, in that order; junction bases with no gene match: 11. Here the CDR3 reads CASSPNRWTGASYEQYF. CDR3 DNA sequence: TGTGCCAGCAGTCCCAACAGGTGGACAGGGGCCTCCTACGAGCAGTACTTC.

This clone was detected once. J is TRBJ1-2 and V is TRBV4-1; D call uncertain. Trimming stripped 1 base from V and 6 bases from J, with 9 bases between. This CDR3 spans 13 amino acids. Germline CDR1 is MGHRA and CDR2 is YSYEKL. The CDR3 is CASSQGFRDGYTF. The CDR3 nucleotides are TGCGCCAGCAGCCAAGGGTTTCGGGATGGCTACACCTTC.

The rearrangement uses TRBV6-5 and TRBJ2-2; D is possibly TRBD1 (5 bases). Per germline, CDR1 MNHEY and CDR2 SVGAGI. The ends were cut back, 10 bases at V and 1 base at J, with 10 bases in the middle. CDR3 length: 13 amino acids. The CDR3 reads CATFRENTGELFF. The CDR3 DNA is TGTGCCACCTTCAGGGAGAACACCGGGGAGCTGTTTTTT.

The V and J genes are TRBV6-2 or TRBV6-3 and TRBJ2-7, with a weak D call TRBD2 (6 bases). Trimming stripped 2 bases from V and 0 bases from J, with 8 bases between. The CDR3 runs 14 residues. The germline V gene encodes CDR1 MNHEY and CDR2 SVGEGT. CDR3 in DNA: TGTGCCAGCAGTTACGGGACTTCCTCCTACGAGCAGTACTTC. Protein product: CASSYGTSSYEQYF.

The chain couples TRBV28 to TRBJ1-5; D might be TRBD1 (5 bases). The V end lost 6 bases, the J end lost 3 bases, and 12 bases lay between the germline ends. CDR1 and CDR2 (germline): MDHEN, SYDVKM. This CDR3 comprises 14 residues. The CDR3 region is CASSLLGPNQPQHF. The CDR3 nucleotides are TGTGCCAGCAGCCTCTTGGGGCCCAATCAGCCCCAGCATTTT.

This rearrangement joins TRBV15 to TRBJ1-2; weak D call: TRBD1 (5 bases). V lost 3 bases and J lost 8, with 22 bases in between. Per the germline V gene, CDR1 is LNHNV and CDR2 is YYDKDF (reference sequence). The CDR3 loop spans 16 amino acids. The CDR3 DNA is TGTGCCACCAGCAGGGACGGACACCTAGGGCTAGGCGGCTACACCTTC. Translated, it gives CATSRDGHLGLGGYTF.

The rearrangement joins TRBV12-3 or TRBV12-4 to TRBJ1-1; D remains ambiguous. The CDR3 is 13 residues long. Trimming took off 3 bases at V and 11 bases at J, with 16 bases between the two ends. The CDR3 nucleotides read TGTGCCAGCAGTTTCTCGTATCAACAATCGGCTTTCTTT. This sequence encodes CASSFSYQQSAFF.

CDR3 bases: TGCAGCGTTGAGGGGGGGGAAGGCAATGAGCAGTTCTTC. Its translation is CSVEGGEGNEQFF. The chain joins TRBV29-1 to TRBJ2-1, with 7 nucleotides matching TRBD2. The germline CDR1 and CDR2 sequences are SQVTM and ANQGSEA. The CDR3 sequence is 13 residues long. The ends lost 3 bases at V and 6 bases at J; junction bases unmatched: 5.

The chain is built from TRBV28 and TRBJ2-1; TRBD2 matches at 14 bases. Germline V CDR1 and CDR2: MDHEN, SYDVKM. With 10 bases clipped from V and 7 bases from J, the junction kept 12 bases outside the gene matches. This CDR3 spans 16 amino acids. The CDR3 is CATRWTSGRMRNEQFF. In DNA, the CDR3 is TGTGCCACCCGATGGACTAGCGGGAGGATGCGGAATGAGCAGTTCTTC.

The chain couples TRBV11-3 to TRBJ2-2, with 9 bases lining up with TRBD1. V lost 1 base, J lost 6 bases, and 3 bases stayed unmatched. The CDR3 has 15 residues. Germline-derived CDR1 and CDR2 are SGHNT and YENEEA. The CDR3 is CASSLAGQGSGELFF. The DNA of the CDR3 is TGTGCCAGCAGCTTAGCCGGACAGGGGTCCGGGGAGCTGTTTTTT.

The V gene is TRBV14, the J gene TRBJ2-1; TRBD2 is a possible D gene (6 bases). Per germline, CDR1 SGHDN and CDR2 FVKESK. This CDR3 has 14 residues. Trimming left V 1 base short and J 9 bases short, with 13 bases between. This chain's CDR3 is CASSQVGRGGEQFF. The CDR3 nucleotides are TGTGCCAGCAGCCAAGTGGGGCGGGGCGGTGAGCAGTTCTTC.

Concerning this clone: This specimen includes other DNA sequences encoding the same CDR3. The rearrangement links TRBV19 to TRBJ2-7; 8 positions match TRBD1. Germline V gene sequence: CDR1 LNHDA, CDR2 SQIVND (reference sequence). The CDR3 has 14 residues. J lost 4 bases, V lost 6 bases, and 8 bases had no gene match. CDR3 in DNA: TGTGCCAGTAGCCCCGGGACAGGTCCGTACGAGCAGTACTTC. This translates into CASSPGTGPYEQYF.

CDR3 in amino acids: CASTGGAGTEAFF. The CDR3 DNA is TGTGCCAGCACTGGGGGGGCAGGTACTGAAGCTTTCTTT. J is TRBJ1-1 and V is TRBV28, with D possibly TRBD1 on 6 matching bases. The germline gives CDR1 MDHEN, CDR2 SYDVKM. The ends were cut back, 7 bases at V and 5 bases at J, with 14 bases in the middle. This CDR3 has 13 residues.

The gene calls are TRBV6-2 or TRBV6-3 and TRBJ1-3, with 7 bases that match TRBD1. Germline lookup yields CDR1 MNHEY and CDR2 SVGEGT. This CDR3 region has 16 residues. Germline trimming cut 4 bases from V and 3 bases from J; bases unmatched to any gene: 9. The CDR3 sequence: CASSSTRTGSGNTIYF. Written as DNA, the CDR3 is TGTGCCAGCAGTTCCACCAGGACAGGCAGTGGAAACACCATATATTTT.